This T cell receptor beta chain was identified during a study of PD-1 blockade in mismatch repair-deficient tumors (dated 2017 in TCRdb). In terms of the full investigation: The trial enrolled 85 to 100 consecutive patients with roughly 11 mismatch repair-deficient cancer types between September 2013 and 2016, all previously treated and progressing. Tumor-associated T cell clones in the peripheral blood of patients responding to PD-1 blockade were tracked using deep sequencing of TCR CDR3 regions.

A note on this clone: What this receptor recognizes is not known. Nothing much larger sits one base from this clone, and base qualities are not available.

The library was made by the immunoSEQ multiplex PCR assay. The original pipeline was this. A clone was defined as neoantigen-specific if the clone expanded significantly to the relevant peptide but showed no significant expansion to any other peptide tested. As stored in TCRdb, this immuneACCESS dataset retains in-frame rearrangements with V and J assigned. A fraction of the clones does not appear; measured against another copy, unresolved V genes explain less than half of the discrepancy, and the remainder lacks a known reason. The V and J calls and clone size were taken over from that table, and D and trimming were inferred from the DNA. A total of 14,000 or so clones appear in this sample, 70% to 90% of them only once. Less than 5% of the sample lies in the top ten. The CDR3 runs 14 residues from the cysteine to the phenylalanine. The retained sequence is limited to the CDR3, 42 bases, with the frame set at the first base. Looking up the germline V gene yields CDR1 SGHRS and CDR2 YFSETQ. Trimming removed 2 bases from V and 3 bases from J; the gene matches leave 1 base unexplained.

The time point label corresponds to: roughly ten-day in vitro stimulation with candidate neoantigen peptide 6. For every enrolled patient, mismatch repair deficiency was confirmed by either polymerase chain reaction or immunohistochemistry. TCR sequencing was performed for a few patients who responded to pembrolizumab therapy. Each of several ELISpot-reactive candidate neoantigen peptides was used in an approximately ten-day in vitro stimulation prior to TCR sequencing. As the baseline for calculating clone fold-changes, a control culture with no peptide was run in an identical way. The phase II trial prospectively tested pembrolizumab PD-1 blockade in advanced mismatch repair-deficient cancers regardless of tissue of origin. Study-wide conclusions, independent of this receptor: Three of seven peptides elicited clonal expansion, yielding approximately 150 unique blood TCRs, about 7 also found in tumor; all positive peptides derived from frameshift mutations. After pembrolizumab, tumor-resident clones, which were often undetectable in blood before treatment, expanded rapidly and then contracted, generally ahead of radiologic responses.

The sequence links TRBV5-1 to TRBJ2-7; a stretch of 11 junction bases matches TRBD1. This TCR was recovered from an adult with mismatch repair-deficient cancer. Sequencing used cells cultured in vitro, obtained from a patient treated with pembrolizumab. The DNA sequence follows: TGCGCCAGCAGCTTCGGGACAGGGGGCTACGAGCAGTACTTC. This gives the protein CASSFGTGGYEQYF.